Below are 3 T cell receptor beta chains sequenced from a single sample in a study of T cells in Graves' hyperthyroidism and ophthalmopathy. Amplification of TCR beta CDR3 regions was performed using RNA transcripts as template. When the TCR CDR3 underwent first-round RT-PCR, the HTBI primer set was used. Each CDR3 protein is one row after TCRdb ran MiXCR on the multiplex PCR reads. The sample lists 540,000 or so distinct CDR3 sequences, roughly 46% occurring once. Sequenced sample: peripheral blood or thyroid tissue (not recorded which). These receptor sequences come from an adult woman with Graves' disease, either hyperthyroidism or ophthalmopathy (not recorded which).

The chain joins TRBV20-1 to TRBJ2-5; 11 bases fit TRBD2. The CDR3 extends over 16 amino acids. CDR1 and CDR2 (germline): DFQATT, SNEGSKA (reference sequence). J lost 4 bases, V lost 4 bases, and 11 bases had no gene match. Written as DNA, the CDR3 is TGCAGTGCTAAGGGGACTAGCGGAGGGAGGCGAGAGACCCAGTACTTC. Its translation is CSAKGTSGGRRETQYF.

The V gene is TRBV6-1, the J gene TRBJ1-6, with unresolved D. Germline lookup yields CDR1 MNHNS and CDR2 SASEGT. CDR3 size: 15 residues. The V end was cut by 1 base, the J end by 9 bases, with 13 bases between. CDR3 DNA sequence: TGTGCCAGCAGTGAAGGGGCAGGAAGAGGTTCACCCCTCCACTTT. As protein: CASSEGAGRGSPLHF.

This sequence joins TRBV7-2 and TRBJ2-7; D not certain. This CDR3 spans 17 amino acids. The germline gives CDR1 SGHTA, CDR2 FQGNSA. With 0 bases removed from V and 0 bases from J, the gap between germline ends came to 15 bases. The DNA for the CDR3 is TGTGCCAGCAGCTTAGCTGCCGGGTTCATAAACTCCTACGAGCAGTACTTC. Amino acids: CASSLAAGFINSYEQYF.